What follows are 30 T cell receptor beta chains derived from one specimen sequenced in a study of CD8+CD57+ T cells in acquired aplastic anemia. The patients chosen for sequencing had shown expansion of CD8+CD57+ cells (detected by flow cytometry). Researchers used genomic DNA as the template to profile TCR beta VDJ and CDR3. TCRdb re-called the reads with MiXCR, one entry per CDR3 protein. The sample includes over 150,000 distinct CDR3 sequences, 63% of them seen just once. Sample: sorted CD4+, CD8+, or CD8+CD57+ T cells (not recorded which) from PBMCs. The receptors here all came from a human donor with aplastic anemia.

The rearrangement uses TRBV2 and TRBJ2-4; D not resolved. Germline CDR1 SNHLY, CDR2 FYNNEI. This CDR3 comprises 12 residues. The V gene lost 3 bases and the J gene lost 6 bases, with 6 bases spanning the gap. CDR3 sequence (DNA): TGTGCCAGCAGTGACCCGAGAAACATTCAGTACTTC. This encodes CASSDPRNIQYF.

Many counts were recorded for this clonotype. This chain uses TRBV13 with TRBJ2-7; TRBD2 agrees at 8 bases. Trimming cost V 6 bases and J 7 bases; bases outside gene matches: 8. Germline V CDR1 and CDR2: PRHDT, FYEKMQ (reference sequence). This CDR3 spans 13 amino acids. The CDR3 reads CASSSAGGREQYF. DNA of the CDR3: TGTGCCAGCAGTTCGGCGGGGGGCCGGGAGCAGTACTTC.

The chain links TRBV5-5 to TRBJ2-7; D gene uncertain. In germline, CDR1 is SGHKS, CDR2 YYEKEE (reference sequence). V lost 4 bases to trimming and J lost 9 bases, with 14 bases between them. This CDR3 spans 12 amino acids. This chain's CDR3 is CASSNARVVQYF. The CDR3 DNA is TGTGCCAGCAGCAATGCCCGAGTCGTGCAGTACTTC.

This clonotype came up many times. The CDR3 DNA reads TGTGCCAGCACCGGCGGGTTTGAAGCTTTCTTT. This codes for CASTGGFEAFF. V gene TRBV7-3 combines with J gene TRBJ1-1; D ambiguous. V was cut by 7 bases and J by 7 bases, with 10 bases left in between. This CDR3 contains 11 residues. The V gene's germline CDR1 is SGHTA and CDR2 FQGTGA.

V usage is TRBV19 and J usage is TRBJ1-2, with no clear D. The germline CDR1 and CDR2 sequences are LNHDA and SQIVND (reference sequence). The CDR3 loop spans 15 amino acids. With 0 bases removed from V and 5 bases from J, the gap between germline ends came to 13 bases. CDR3 nucleotides: TGTGCCAGTAGTATAGATCGCCGTGGTAGGTATGGCTACACCTTC. Its translation: CASSIDRRGRYGYTF.

The sample holds one count of this clonotype. V usage is TRBV19 and J usage is TRBJ2-1; 9 bases fit TRBD2. The germline gives CDR1 LNHDA, CDR2 SQIVND (reference sequence). There are 18 residues in the CDR3. Trimming at V came to 5 bases and at J to 7 bases, leaving 18 bases not matched to a gene. CDR3 in amino acids: CASSFSPLAGDLRNEQFF. In nucleotides, the CDR3 is TGTGCCAGTAGTTTCTCCCCCTTAGCGGGAGATCTTCGGAATGAGCAGTTCTTC.

The chain joins TRBV9 to TRBJ2-3, with 10 bases fitting TRBD2. This CDR3 is built from 16 residues. Unmatched junction bases numbered 7, after V lost 4 bases and J lost 2 bases. CDR1 is SGDLS, CDR2 YYNGEE, per germline. Here the CDR3 DNA reads TGTGCCAGCAGCATCTATAGCGGGGGGCCCACAGATACGCAGTATTTT. Its translation is CASSIYSGGPTDTQYF. Combining the CDR3 with reference TRBV9 and TRBJ2-3 gives the whole variable domain DSGVTQTPKHLITATGQRVTLRCSPRSGDLSVYWYQQSLDQGLQFLIQYYNGEERAKGNILERFSAQQFPDLHSELNLSSLELGDSALYFCASSIYSGGPTDTQYFGPGTRLTVL.

This clonotype was observed many times. This sequence joins TRBV30 and TRBJ2-7, with a possible D match to TRBD2 (5 bases). Germline V gene sequence: CDR1 GTSNPN, CDR2 SVGIG (reference sequence). V was cut by 5 bases and J by 4 bases, with 15 bases left in between. CDR3 length: 13 residues. The chain's CDR3 is CAWALAGPYEQYF. CDR3 DNA sequence: TGTGCCTGGGCCCTAGCAGGACCATACGAGCAGTACTTC.

The chain uses TRBV6-2 or TRBV6-3 and TRBJ1-6; no reliable D call. Germline lookup yields CDR1 MNHEY and CDR2 SVGEGT. The CDR3 extends over 15 amino acids. Trimming shortened V by 11 bases and J by 0 bases, and 14 bases separated the two germline ends. The DNA for the CDR3 is TGTGCCGTGGCGCTGGGGAGCTCCTATAATTCACCCCTCCACTTT. Translation: CAVALGSSYNSPLHF.

The rearrangement joins TRBV24-1 to TRBJ2-7; the match to TRBD1 covers 8 bases. Germline V gene data show CDR1 as KGHDR and CDR2 as SFDVKD. The CDR3 loop spans 14 amino acids. J gave up 5 bases and V 2 bases, and 4 bases lay outside the gene matches. The CDR3 loop is CATSDWTGSNEQYF. CDR3 bases: TGTGCCACCAGTGATTGGACAGGGAGTAACGAGCAGTACTTC.

The chain has TRBV7-8 and TRBJ2-7; no clear D. The CDR3 covers 14 residues. Germline lookup yields CDR1 SGHVS and CDR2 FQNEAQ. V was trimmed by 2 bases and J by 2 bases, leaving 10 bases between them. The CDR3 sequence: CASSLQDGPYEQYF. DNA of the CDR3: TGTGCCAGCAGCTTACAGGACGGTCCCTACGAGCAGTACTTC.

This chain uses TRBV7-9 with TRBJ2-3; 8 nucleotides line up with TRBD1. J was trimmed by 5 bases and V by 4 bases; bases with no gene match: 5. CDR3 length: 14 amino acids. Germline CDR1 and CDR2: SEHNR and FQNEAQ (reference sequence). The CDR3 nucleotides are TGTGCCAGCAGCTCTGGACAGGGAGGAGATACGCAGTATTTT. Translation gives CASSSGQGGDTQYF.

The DNA for the CDR3 is TGTGCCAGCAGCTACACCCGGGACTTGGCCTACGAGCAGTACTTC. Protein: CASSYTRDLAYEQYF. The rearrangement uses TRBV7-9 and TRBJ2-7; a weak D match, TRBD2 (6 bases). The V and J ends lost 4 bases and 2 bases respectively, with 15 bases between them. This CDR3 has 15 residues. Germline CDR1 is SEHNR and CDR2 is FQNEAQ (reference sequence).

The V gene is TRBV7-9, the J gene TRBJ1-4; TRBD1 matches at 7 bases. Per the germline V gene, CDR1 is SEHNR and CDR2 is FQNEAQ (reference sequence). The CDR3 runs 16 residues. With V trimmed by 5 bases and J by 7 bases, 13 bases remained unmatched. For the CDR3, the DNA is TGTGCCAGCAGCCGTCCAGGCTGGACAGGACTTGAAAAACTGTTTTTT. Encoded protein: CASSRPGWTGLEKLFF.

The J gene is TRBJ1-1, the V gene TRBV7-9; D is undetermined. V was cut by 5 bases and J by 1 base, with 20 bases left in between. CDR3 length: 17 residues. Germline-derived CDR1 and CDR2 are SEHNR and FQNEAQ (reference sequence). This CDR3 is CASSPTDRTWENTEAFF. CDR3 coding DNA: TGTGCCAGCAGCCCGACTGACCGCACTTGGGAGAACACTGAAGCTTTCTTT. Combining the CDR3 with reference TRBV7-9 and TRBJ1-1 gives the whole variable domain DTGVSQNPRHKITKRGQNVTFRCDPISEHNRLYWYRQTLGQGPEFLTYFQNEAQLEKSRLLSDRFSAERPKGSFSTLEIQRTEQGDSAMYLCASSPTDRTWENTEAFFGQGTRLTVV.

The rearrangement links TRBV10-3 to TRBJ1-1, with 12 nucleotides matching TRBD1. Germline assignment: CDR1 ENHRY and CDR2 SYGVKD. The J segment lost 4 bases and the V segment lost 7 bases, leaving 10 bases of the junction unmatched. The CDR3 spans 16 residues. The CDR3, as DNA: TGTGCCATCAAGCCGGGACAGGGGGCGCCGGGCACTGAAGCTTTCTTT. It translates to CAIKPGQGAPGTEAFF.

This sequence joins TRBV2 and TRBJ2-7; D possibly corresponds to TRBD1 (6 bases). V was cut by 5 bases and J by 6 bases, with 11 bases left in between. The CDR3 loop spans 12 amino acids. From germline, CDR1 is SNHLY and CDR2 FYNNEI. DNA for the CDR3: TGTGCCAGCAGTCAACAGGGCTTCGAGCAGTACTTC. Translating gives CASSQQGFEQYF.

The CDR3 spells CASRDSSGNTIYF. CDR3 in DNA: TGTGCCAGCAGAGACAGCTCTGGAAACACCATATATTTT. The chain recombines TRBV12-3 or TRBV12-4 with TRBJ1-3; D possibly corresponds to TRBD1 (5 bases). The CDR3 runs to 13 residues. Trimming pared 6 bases from V and 0 bases from J, leaving 6 bases between.

The chain recombines TRBV19 with TRBJ2-7; the D gene could be TRBD1 or TRBD2 (6 bases each). This CDR3 is 13 amino acids long. Germline CDR1 reads LNHDA; CDR2 reads SQIVND (reference sequence). Trimming cost V 7 bases and J 4 bases, with 14 bases left between them. The CDR3 bases are TGTGCCAGTATGGCCGGGGGCGAATACGAGCAGTACTTC. Translation: CASMAGGEYEQYF. Based on the CDR3 plus reference TRBV19 and TRBJ2-7, the full variable domain is DGGITQSPKYLFRKEGQNVTLSCEQNLNHDAMYWYRQDPGQGLRLIYYSQIVNDFQKGDIAEGYSVSREKKESFPLTVTSAQKNPTAFYLCASMAGGEYEQYFGPGTRLTVT.

The genes are TRBV19 and TRBJ2-1; weak D call: TRBD2 (5 bases). With 5 bases removed from V and 5 bases from J, the gap between germline ends came to 22 bases. This CDR3 region has 17 residues. The germline gives CDR1 LNHDA, CDR2 SQIVND (reference sequence). The CDR3 spells CASSRRSRGSSNNEQFF. The CDR3 DNA is TGTGCCAGTAGTCGGCGTTCACGGGGATCGAGCAACAATGAGCAGTTCTTC. Complete variable domain (other parts from reference TRBV19 and TRBJ2-1): DGGITQSPKYLFRKEGQNVTLSCEQNLNHDAMYWYRQDPGQGLRLIYYSQIVNDFQKGDIAEGYSVSREKKESFPLTVTSAQKNPTAFYLCASSRRSRGSSNNEQFFGPGTRLTVL.

In its sample, this clonotype was seen many times. This CDR3 is CASSVAGISGRGEQYF. In DNA form, the CDR3 reads TGTGCCAGCAGTGTAGCCGGAATTTCCGGGCGAGGCGAGCAGTACTTC. The chain employs TRBV2 and TRBJ2-7, with D hard to call. The CDR3 covers 16 residues. Germline assignment: CDR1 SNHLY and CDR2 FYNNEI. V shed 4 bases and J shed 6 bases, with 22 bases lying between them.

This rearrangement joins TRBV9 to TRBJ1-2; possibly TRBD1 for D (5 bases). There are 14 residues in the CDR3. Germline CDR1 SGDLS, CDR2 YYNGEE. Trimming took off 3 bases at V and 7 bases at J, with 16 bases between the two ends. CDR3 amino acids: CASSEAAAGGGYTF. The CDR3, as DNA: TGTGCCAGCAGCGAGGCGGCGGCGGGGGGTGGCTACACCTTC. The variable domain in full, with the rest retrieved from reference TRBV9 and TRBJ1-2, is DSGVTQTPKHLITATGQRVTLRCSPRSGDLSVYWYQQSLDQGLQFLIQYYNGEERAKGNILERFSAQQFPDLHSELNLSSLELGDSALYFCASSEAAAGGGYTFGSGTRLTVV.

V usage is TRBV6-6 and J usage is TRBJ1-5, with D perhaps TRBD1 (6 bases). V lost 8 bases, J lost 0 bases, and 14 bases lay in between. CDR3 length: 15 amino acids. CDR1 is MNHNY, CDR2 SVGAGI, per germline (reference sequence). CDR3 in DNA: TGTGCCAGCCATAGGGCACAGGGTAGCAATCAGCCCCAGCATTTT. Protein product: CASHRAQGSNQPQHF.

The chain is built from TRBV2 and TRBJ2-5, with D tentatively TRBD2 (7 bases). Germline CDR1 and CDR2: SNHLY and FYNNEI. V was shortened by 7 bases and J by 5 bases, with 20 bases between the two germline ends. This CDR3 spans 15 amino acids. Here the CDR3 reads CASKGLTGRSETQYF. For the CDR3, the DNA is TGTGCCAGCAAGGGACTAACAGGGAGGAGTGAGACCCAGTACTTC.

V and J are TRBV12-5 and TRBJ1-1; D possibly corresponds to TRBD1 (6 bases). Germline CDR1 LGHNT, CDR2 FRNRAP. The CDR3 has 13 residues. The V end was cut by 0 bases, the J end by 5 bases, with 7 bases between. The CDR3 DNA reads TGTGCTAGTGGTTTGGTAAGGGGGACTGAAGCTTTCTTT. Translating gives CASGLVRGTEAFF.

This clonotype has more than one count but fewer than ten. The rearrangement uses TRBV2 and TRBJ2-7; D call uncertain. The germline gives CDR1 SNHLY, CDR2 FYNNEI. This CDR3 is built from 13 residues. Trimming cost V 7 bases and J 0 bases, with 10 bases left between them. This CDR3 reads CASTAATSYEQYF. CDR3 coding DNA: TGTGCCAGCACCGCTGCGACCTCCTACGAGCAGTACTTC.

This clonotype is a singleton in its sample. The chain couples TRBV27 to TRBJ2-3, with 11 bases that match TRBD1. Germline lookup yields CDR1 MNHEY and CDR2 SMNVEV (reference sequence). CDR3 length: 15 residues. V trimming: 8 bases; J trimming: 6 bases; junction bases outside the gene matches: 10. CDR3 residues: CASDPGQGEMDTQYF. As DNA, the CDR3 is TGTGCCAGCGACCCGGGACAGGGGGAAATGGATACGCAGTATTTT.

The chain is built from TRBV19 and TRBJ2-1; the D call may be TRBD1 or TRBD2 (5 bases each). There are 15 residues in the CDR3. Germline CDR1 LNHDA, CDR2 SQIVND (reference sequence). V was trimmed by 10 bases and J by 0 bases, leaving 16 bases between them. CDR3 nucleotides: TGTGCCACCCGACCACGGGGCACCTCCTACAATGAGCAGTTCTTC. Amino acid sequence: CATRPRGTSYNEQFF.

The chain employs TRBV20-1 and TRBJ2-3; D may be TRBD1 or TRBD2 (5 bases each). The CDR3 has 14 amino acids. CDR1 DFQATT and CDR2 SNEGSKA come from the germline V gene (reference sequence). V was trimmed by 6 bases and J by 3 bases, leaving 16 bases between them. The CDR3 protein is CSAQLGVTTDTQYF. CDR3 nucleotides: TGCAGTGCACAACTAGGGGTTACTACAGATACGCAGTATTTT.

Concerning this clonotype itself: The missing conserved phenylalanine or tryptophan at the end of this CDR3 makes a read error likely. V gene TRBV12-3 or TRBV12-4 combines with J gene TRBJ2-7; no reliable D call. With 3 bases removed from V and 6 bases from J, the gap between germline ends came to 9 bases. The CDR3 totals 12 residues. CDR3 DNA sequence: TGTGCCAGCAGTTTTGTAGTCTGCGAGCAGTACCTC. As protein: CASSFVVCEQYL.